This entry lists 8 T cell receptor beta chains sequenced from one sample in a study of glioma-infiltrating T cells. The iRepertoire nested amplicon-rescue multiplex PCR amplified TCR alpha and beta CDR3s from RNA. TCRdb analysed the multiplex PCR reads with MiXCR anew, one entry per CDR3 protein. The sample has 300,000 to 400,000 distinct CDR3 sequences, roughly two fifths seen once. Sequencing was performed on glioma tissue, nonneoplastic brain tissue, or PBMCs (not recorded which). Receptors were obtained from a human donor with low-grade glioma or glioblastoma, undergoing nonglioma brain surgery, or in good health (not recorded which).

This clonotype has a count of ten or more. The J gene is TRBJ2-1, the V gene TRBV27, with TRBD2 identical over 10 bases. Germline CDR1 reads MNHEY; CDR2 reads SMNVEV (reference sequence). The CDR3 runs to 16 residues. Unmatched junction bases numbered 14, after V lost 6 bases and J lost 9 bases. The CDR3: CASSSRGAGGQTEQFF. The CDR3 DNA sequence: TGTGCCAGCAGCTCACGGGGAGCGGGAGGGCAAACTGAGCAGTTCTTC.

As regards this clonotype: A much larger clone differs from this one at a single base, so this may be a read error. The chain joins TRBV6-5 to TRBJ2-1, with D possibly being TRBD1 (5 bases). The germline V gene encodes CDR1 MNHEY and CDR2 SVGAGI. The CDR3 runs to 13 residues. The CDR3 here is CASSLGQGNEQSF. CDR3 coding DNA: TGTGCCAGCAGTTTGGGTCAGGGCAATGAGCAGTCCTTC.

The sample holds many counts of this clonotype. This rearrangement joins TRBV27 to TRBJ1-5; no reliable D call. Germline values: CDR1 MNHEY, CDR2 SMNVEV (reference sequence). This CDR3 is 14 amino acids long. V lost 2 bases and J 2 bases, leaving 7 bases between the germline ends. In DNA, the CDR3 is TGTGCCAGCAGTTTAATTCCGGGCAATCAGCCCCAGCATTTT. This gives the protein CASSLIPGNQPQHF.

The chain employs TRBV15 and TRBJ2-3, with a possible D match to TRBD1 (5 bases). Per germline, CDR1 LNHNV and CDR2 YYDKDF (reference sequence). Trimming shortened V by 5 bases and J by 11 bases, and 20 bases separated the two germline ends. The CDR3 covers 14 residues. The chain's CDR3 is CATSATTVTDGQYF. CDR3 DNA sequence: TGTGCCACCAGCGCGACGACAGTCACAGATGGGCAGTATTTT.

This clonotype appeared many times. The chain recombines TRBV27 with TRBJ2-3; no reliable D call. The CDR3 totals 16 residues. Germline V gene sequence: CDR1 MNHEY, CDR2 SMNVEV (reference sequence). Trimming took 5 bases from V and 0 from J, leaving 15 bases between them. CDR3 DNA sequence: TGTGCCAGCAGTAACATTGGCTTTGGGAGCACAGATACGCAGTATTTT. Translated, it gives CASSNIGFGSTDTQYF.

This clonotype was seen ten or more times. The chain links TRBV28 to TRBJ1-2; tentatively, D is TRBD1 (5 bases). Germline-derived CDR1 and CDR2 are MDHEN and SYDVKM. V was shortened by 7 bases and J by 3 bases, with 12 bases between the two germline ends. This CDR3 contains 13 residues. In DNA, the CDR3 is TGTGCCAGCACCTGGGGGGTCGACTATGGCTACACCTTC. Its translation: CASTWGVDYGYTF.

The gene calls are TRBV5-4 and TRBJ1-1; D may be TRBD1 (5 bases). Trimming pared 1 base from V and 3 bases from J, leaving 13 bases between. The CDR3 is 15 residues long. Germline values: CDR1 SGHNT, CDR2 YYREEE (reference sequence). The CDR3 region has the DNA TGTGCCAGCAGCTTGTATTATTCGGGGGACACTGAAGCTTTCTTT. This codes for CASSLYYSGDTEAFF. Filled out from reference TRBV5-4 and TRBJ1-1, the complete variable domain reads ETGVTQSPTHLIKTRGQQVTLRCSSQSGHNTVSWYQQALGQGPQFIFQYYREEENGRGNFPPRFSGLQFPNYSSELNVNALELDDSALYLCASSLYYSGDTEAFFGQGTRLTVV.

This chain connects TRBV19 to TRBJ2-1; no definite D call. In germline, CDR1 is LNHDA, CDR2 SQIVND (reference sequence). V lost 4 bases and J 7 bases, leaving 23 bases between the germline ends. This CDR3 spans 17 amino acids. This CDR3 is CASSTWKTENLRNEQFF. The DNA for the CDR3 is TGTGCCAGTAGTACGTGGAAGACGGAAAATCTACGGAATGAGCAGTTCTTC. The whole variable domain, filled in from reference TRBV19 and TRBJ2-1, reads DGGITQSPKYLFRKEGQNVTLSCEQNLNHDAMYWYRQDPGQGLRLIYYSQIVNDFQKGDIAEGYSVSREKKESFPLTVTSAQKNPTAFYLCASSTWKTENLRNEQFFGPGTRLTVL.